The clone carrying this TCR beta chain was picked up one time. Its antigen remains unknown. This sample was taken from a study of human T cells and chemical hapten exposure. As for the study in general: Sensitization employed 2% DPC on approximately 2 cm by approximately 2 cm of upper inner arm skin. Findings of the study overall: Controls had significantly fewer large CDR3 similarity clusters than were formed by expanded TCRs. With patch test score, the counts of PT1 expanded TCRs showed a positive correlation.

The study used a library that attached unique molecular identifiers to individual cDNA molecules. TCRdb independently ran MiXCR on the RACE reads; one entry per CDR3 protein. The sample yields tens of thousands of distinct CDR3 sequences, 10% to 15% seen once. The CDR3 runs to 11 residues. V was trimmed by 6 bases and J by 4 bases, leaving 6 bases between them. Germline V CDR1 and CDR2: ENHRY, SYGVKD. The time point here: patch test 3, about 24 weeks after DPC sensitization. The treatment: therapeutic diphenylcyclopropenone sensitization with weekly scalp DPC. The V gene is TRBV10-3, the J gene TRBJ1-1; no clear D gene. The receptor comes from a woman in her forties or fifties with alopecia areata. Some clones in this sample may be carry-over from other donors' samples. Specimen: whole blood, collected in connection with sensitization to the hapten diphenylcyclopropenone (DPC). CDR3 residues: CAIRSATEAFF. The CDR3 nucleotides are TGTGCCATCAGAAGTGCCACTGAAGCTTTCTTT.